This T cell receptor beta chain was sequenced in a study of T cell responses to AZD1222 COVID-19 vaccine. Findings of the study overall: Among the donors, most were white British and more were female, and clonal diversity was possibly underestimated. Unmutated regions of variants are reportedly targeted by nearly half of spike-specific TCRs.

V lost 2 bases, J lost 5 bases, and 7 bases stayed unmatched. CDR1 MDHEN and CDR2 SYDVKM come from the germline V gene. The CDR3 runs 15 residues. Some clones are missing from TCRdb's copy, which holds only in-frame ones; the method was immunoSEQ multiplex PCR. The table includes around 120,000 clones, about 85% detected once. Concerning this clone itself: Its specificity is unknown.

This clonotype was obtained from an adult in good health. J is TRBJ1-2 and V is TRBV28; 8 nucleotides line up with TRBD1. The source material was peripheral blood, sampled on day 0 of AZD1222 vaccination. The CDR3 nucleotides read TGTGCCAGCAGTTTAGTGCCCGGACAGGGTTATGGCTACACCTTC. Protein: CASSLVPGQGYGYTF.